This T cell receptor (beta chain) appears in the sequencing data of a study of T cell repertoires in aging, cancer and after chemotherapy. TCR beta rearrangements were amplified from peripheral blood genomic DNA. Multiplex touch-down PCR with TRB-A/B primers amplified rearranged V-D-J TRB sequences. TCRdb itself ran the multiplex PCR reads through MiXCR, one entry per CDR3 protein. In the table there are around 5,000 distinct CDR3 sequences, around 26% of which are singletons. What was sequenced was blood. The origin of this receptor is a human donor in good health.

The CDR3, as DNA: TGTGCCAGCAGCTTAGCCCGGACAGGGGCTAATTCACCCCTCCACTTT. Translating it yields CASSLARTGANSPLHF. The V and J genes are TRBV7-2 and TRBJ1-6; 9 positions match TRBD1. Germline CDR1 is SGHTA and CDR2 is FQGNSA. This CDR3 spans 16 amino acids. V dropped 0 bases and J dropped 6; count of bases not matched to a gene: 3.